This T cell receptor beta chain was retrieved from a study of identical twins. Study results and limitations: Memory repertoires lacked the insertion deficit that abundant cord blood beta clonotypes showed. Researchers caution that invariant MAIT and iNKT cells could partly confound zero-insertion analyses.

TCRdb reprocessed the 5' RACE reads with MiXCR, giving one entry per CDR3 protein. Among 450,000 to 650,000 distinct CDR3 sequences listed, approximately 16% were seen once. For this clonotype: The antigen is unknown.

The V end was cut by 3 bases, the J end by 6 bases, with 8 bases between. Germline V lookup: CDR1 SEHNR, CDR2 FQNEAQ (reference sequence). The CDR3 has 12 amino acids. Separately, the same data were catalogued under a study of yellow fever vaccine responses in identical twins.

V is TRBV7-9 and J is TRBJ1-2; D call uncertain. Sample: CD4+ T cells sorted from blood. The sequence derives from a woman aged 18 to 35 in good health. CDR3 amino acids: CASSFTFHGYTF. In DNA, the CDR3 is TGTGCCAGCAGCTTCACATTTCATGGCTACACCTTC.